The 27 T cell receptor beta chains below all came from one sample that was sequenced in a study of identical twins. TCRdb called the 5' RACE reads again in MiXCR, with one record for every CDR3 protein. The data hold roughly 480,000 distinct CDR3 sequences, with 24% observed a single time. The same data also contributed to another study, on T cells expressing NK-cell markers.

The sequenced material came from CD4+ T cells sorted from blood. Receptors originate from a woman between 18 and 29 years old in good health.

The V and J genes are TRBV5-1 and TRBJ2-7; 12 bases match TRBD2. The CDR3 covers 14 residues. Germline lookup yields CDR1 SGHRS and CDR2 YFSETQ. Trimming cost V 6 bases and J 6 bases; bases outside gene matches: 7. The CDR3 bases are TGCGCCAGCACGCCTACTAGCGGGAGGAGCGAGCAGTACTTC. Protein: CASTPTSGRSEQYF.

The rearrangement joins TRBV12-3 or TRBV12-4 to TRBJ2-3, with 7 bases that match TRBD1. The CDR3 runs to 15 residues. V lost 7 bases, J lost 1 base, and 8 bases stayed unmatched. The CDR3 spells CASNRDRVGTDTQYF. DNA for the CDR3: TGTGCCAGCAATAGAGACAGGGTCGGCACAGATACGCAGTATTTT.

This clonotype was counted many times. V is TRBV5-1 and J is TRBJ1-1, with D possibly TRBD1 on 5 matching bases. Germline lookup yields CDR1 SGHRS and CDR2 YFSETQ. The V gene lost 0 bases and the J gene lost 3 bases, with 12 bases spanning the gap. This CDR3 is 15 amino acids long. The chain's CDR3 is CASSLGDSSDTEAFF. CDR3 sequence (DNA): TGCGCCAGCAGCTTGGGCGACAGCTCAGACACTGAAGCTTTCTTT.

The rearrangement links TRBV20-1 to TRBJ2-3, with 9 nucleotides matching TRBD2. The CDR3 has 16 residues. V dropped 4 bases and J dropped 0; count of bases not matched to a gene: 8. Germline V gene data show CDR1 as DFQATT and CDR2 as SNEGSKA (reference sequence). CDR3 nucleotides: TGCAGTGCTACGGGACTAGCTGGGTCTAGCACAGATACGCAGTATTTT. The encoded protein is CSATGLAGSSTDTQYF.

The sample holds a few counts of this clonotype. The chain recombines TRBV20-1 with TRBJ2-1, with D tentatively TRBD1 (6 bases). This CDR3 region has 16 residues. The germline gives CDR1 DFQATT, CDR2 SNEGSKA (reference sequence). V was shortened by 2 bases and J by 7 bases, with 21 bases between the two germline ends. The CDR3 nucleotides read TGCAGTGCTAGATCTGTAGGGGACAAGGGGGATAATGAGCAGTTCTTC. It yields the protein CSARSVGDKGDNEQFF.

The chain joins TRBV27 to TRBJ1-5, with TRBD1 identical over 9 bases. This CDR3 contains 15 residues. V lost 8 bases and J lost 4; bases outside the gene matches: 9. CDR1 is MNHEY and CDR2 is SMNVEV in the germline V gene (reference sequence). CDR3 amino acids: CASSGPGQGNQPQHF. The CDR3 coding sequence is TGTGCCAGCTCTGGACCGGGACAGGGTAATCAGCCCCAGCATTTT.

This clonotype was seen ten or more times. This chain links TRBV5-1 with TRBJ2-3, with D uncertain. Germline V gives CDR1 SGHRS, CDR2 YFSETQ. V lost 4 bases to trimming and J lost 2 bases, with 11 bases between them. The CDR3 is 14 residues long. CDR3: CASSLLGSTDTQYF. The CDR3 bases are TGCGCCAGCAGCCTTCTAGGGTCCACAGATACGCAGTATTTT.

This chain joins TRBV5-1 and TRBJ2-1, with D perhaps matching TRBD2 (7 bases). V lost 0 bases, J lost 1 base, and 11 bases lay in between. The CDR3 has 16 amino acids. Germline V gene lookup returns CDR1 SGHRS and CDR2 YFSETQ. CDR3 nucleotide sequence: TGCGCCAGCAGCTTGGAAGGGGGAGGGTCCTACAATGAGCAGTTCTTC. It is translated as CASSLEGGGSYNEQFF.

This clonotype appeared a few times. The CDR3 region is CASSQGWGQVEQFF. The CDR3 DNA is TGCGCCAGCAGCCAAGGGTGGGGGCAGGTTGAGCAGTTCTTC. The chain carries TRBV4-3 and TRBJ2-1, with D tentatively TRBD1 (6 bases). Per germline, CDR1 LGHNA and CDR2 YSLEER. Trimming left V 1 base short and J 9 bases short, with 13 bases between. This CDR3 is built from 14 residues.

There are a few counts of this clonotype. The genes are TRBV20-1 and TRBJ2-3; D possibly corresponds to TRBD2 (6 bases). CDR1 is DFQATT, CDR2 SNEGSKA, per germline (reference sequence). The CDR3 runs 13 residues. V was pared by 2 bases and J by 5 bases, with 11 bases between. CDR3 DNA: TGCAGTGCTAGATTCGGAGGGGTAGATACGCAGTATTTT. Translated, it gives CSARFGGVDTQYF.

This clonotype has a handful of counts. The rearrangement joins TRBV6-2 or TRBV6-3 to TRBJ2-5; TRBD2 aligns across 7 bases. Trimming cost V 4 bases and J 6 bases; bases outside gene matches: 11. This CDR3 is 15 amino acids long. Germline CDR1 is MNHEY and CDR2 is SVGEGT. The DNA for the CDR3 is TGTGCCAGCAGTTCCGGACTAGAAGCTGCGAAGACCCAGTACTTC. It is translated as CASSSGLEAAKTQYF.

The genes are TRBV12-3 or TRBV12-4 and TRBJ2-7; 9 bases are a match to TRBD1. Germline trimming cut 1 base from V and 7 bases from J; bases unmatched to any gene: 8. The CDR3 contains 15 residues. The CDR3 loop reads CASSLEAQGAGEQYF. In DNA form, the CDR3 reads TGTGCCAGCAGTTTAGAAGCACAGGGGGCAGGAGAGCAGTACTTC.

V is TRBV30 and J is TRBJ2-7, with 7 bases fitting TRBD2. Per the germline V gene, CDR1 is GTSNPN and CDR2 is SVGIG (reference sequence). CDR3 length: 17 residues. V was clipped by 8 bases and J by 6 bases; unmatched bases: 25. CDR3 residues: CASTRDLSGAVAGEQYF. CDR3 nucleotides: TGTGCCAGCACCCGTGACTTAAGCGGGGCCGTGGCGGGCGAGCAGTACTTC.

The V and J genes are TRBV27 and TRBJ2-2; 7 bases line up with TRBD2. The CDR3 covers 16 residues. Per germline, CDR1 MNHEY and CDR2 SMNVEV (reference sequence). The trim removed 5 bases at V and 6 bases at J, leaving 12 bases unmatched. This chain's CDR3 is CASSPSGTIGPGELFF. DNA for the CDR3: TGTGCCAGCAGTCCCTCCGGGACTATCGGGCCCGGGGAGCTGTTTTTT.

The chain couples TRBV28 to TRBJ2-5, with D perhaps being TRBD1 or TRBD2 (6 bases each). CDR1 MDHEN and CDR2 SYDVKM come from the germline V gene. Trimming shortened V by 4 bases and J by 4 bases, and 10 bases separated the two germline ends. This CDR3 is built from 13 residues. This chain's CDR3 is CASSWGARETQYF. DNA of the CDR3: TGTGCCAGCAGTTGGGGGGCCAGAGAGACCCAGTACTTC.

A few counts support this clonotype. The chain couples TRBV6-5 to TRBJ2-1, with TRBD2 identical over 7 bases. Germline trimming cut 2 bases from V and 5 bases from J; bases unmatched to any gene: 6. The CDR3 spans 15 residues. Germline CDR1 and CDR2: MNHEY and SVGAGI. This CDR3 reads CASSYPSGNDNEQFF. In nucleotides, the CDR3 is TGTGCCAGCAGTTACCCCAGCGGGAACGACAATGAGCAGTTCTTC.

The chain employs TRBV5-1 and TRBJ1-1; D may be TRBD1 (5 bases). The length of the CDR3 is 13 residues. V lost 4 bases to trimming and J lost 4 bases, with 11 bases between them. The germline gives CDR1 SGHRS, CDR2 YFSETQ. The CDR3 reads CASSQRDGTEAFF. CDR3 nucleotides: TGCGCCAGCAGCCAGCGGGACGGCACTGAAGCTTTCTTT. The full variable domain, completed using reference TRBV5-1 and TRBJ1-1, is KAGVTQTPRYLIKTRGQQVTLSCSPISGHRSVSWYQQTPGQGLQFLFEYFSETQRNKGNFPGRFSGRQFSNSRSEMNVSTLELGDSALYLCASSQRDGTEAFFGQGTRLTVV.

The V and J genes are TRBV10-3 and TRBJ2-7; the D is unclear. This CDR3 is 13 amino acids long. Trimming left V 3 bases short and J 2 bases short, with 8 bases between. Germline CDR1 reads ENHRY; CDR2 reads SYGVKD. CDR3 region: CAISDFDTYEQYF. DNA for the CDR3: TGTGCCATCAGTGATTTTGACACCTACGAGCAGTACTTC.

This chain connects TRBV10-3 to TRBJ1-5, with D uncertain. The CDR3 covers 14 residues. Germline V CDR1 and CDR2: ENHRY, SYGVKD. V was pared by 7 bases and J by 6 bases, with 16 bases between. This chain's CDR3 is CAIKSSTHGQPQHF. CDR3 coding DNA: TGTGCCATCAAAAGCAGTACCCATGGTCAGCCCCAGCATTTT.

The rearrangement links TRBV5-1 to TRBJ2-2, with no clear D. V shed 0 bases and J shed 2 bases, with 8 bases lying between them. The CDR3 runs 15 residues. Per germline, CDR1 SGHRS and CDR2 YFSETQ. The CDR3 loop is CASSLGSHNTGELFF. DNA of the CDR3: TGCGCCAGCAGCTTGGGATCCCACAACACCGGGGAGCTGTTTTTT.

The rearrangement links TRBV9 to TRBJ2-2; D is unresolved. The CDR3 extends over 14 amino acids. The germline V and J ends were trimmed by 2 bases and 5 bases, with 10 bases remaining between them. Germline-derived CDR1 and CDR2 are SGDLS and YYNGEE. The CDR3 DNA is TGTGCCAGCAGCGTGGCCCCTTCAACCGGGGAGCTGTTTTTT. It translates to CASSVAPSTGELFF.

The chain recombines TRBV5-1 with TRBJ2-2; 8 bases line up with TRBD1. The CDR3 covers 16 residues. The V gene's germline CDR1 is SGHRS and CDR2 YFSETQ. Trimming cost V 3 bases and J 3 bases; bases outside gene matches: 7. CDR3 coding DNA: TGCGCCAGCAGCTCGTGGACAGGGCCCCACACCGGGGAGCTGTTTTTT. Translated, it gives CASSSWTGPHTGELFF.

The CDR3 spells CSVEMSAGGKETQYF. Written as DNA, the CDR3 is TGCAGCGTTGAAATGTCAGCAGGGGGCAAGGAGACCCAGTACTTC. The rearrangement uses TRBV29-1 and TRBJ2-5, with 8 bases lining up with TRBD1. The CDR3 consists of 15 residues. V lost 2 bases to trimming and J lost 5 bases; unmatched junction nucleotides: 10. Germline V gives CDR1 SQVTM, CDR2 ANQGSEA.

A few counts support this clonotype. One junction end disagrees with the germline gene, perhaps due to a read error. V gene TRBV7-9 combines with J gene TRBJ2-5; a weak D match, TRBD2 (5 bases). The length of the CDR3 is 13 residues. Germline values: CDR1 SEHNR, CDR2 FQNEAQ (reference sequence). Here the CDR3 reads CASSSTGENLKGF. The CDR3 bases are TGTGCCAGCAGCTCTACCGGGGAAAACCTCAAGGGCTTC.

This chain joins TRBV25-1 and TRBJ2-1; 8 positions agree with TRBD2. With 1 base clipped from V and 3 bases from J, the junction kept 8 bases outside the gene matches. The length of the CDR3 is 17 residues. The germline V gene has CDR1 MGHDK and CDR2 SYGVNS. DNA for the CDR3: TGTGCCAGCAGTGAATCGCTAGGGGGACTAGACTACAATGAGCAGTTCTTC. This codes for CASSESLGGLDYNEQFF.

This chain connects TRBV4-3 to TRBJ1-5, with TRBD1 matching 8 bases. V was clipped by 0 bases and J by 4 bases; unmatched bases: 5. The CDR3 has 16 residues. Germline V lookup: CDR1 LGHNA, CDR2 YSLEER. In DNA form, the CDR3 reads TGCGCCAGCAGCCAAGATGGGACAGGTTCGAATCAGCCCCAGCATTTT. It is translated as CASSQDGTGSNQPQHF.

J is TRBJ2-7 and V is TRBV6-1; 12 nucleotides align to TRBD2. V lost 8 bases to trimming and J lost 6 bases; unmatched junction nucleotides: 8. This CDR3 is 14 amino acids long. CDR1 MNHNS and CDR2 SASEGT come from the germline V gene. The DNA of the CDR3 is TGTGCCAGCGGATCTAGCGGGGGGGCCGTCGAGCAGTACTTC. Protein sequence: CASGSSGGAVEQYF.